Listed here are 26 T cell receptor beta chains from one sample, sequenced in a study of T-cell reconstitution after alpha-beta-depleted transplantation in children. Preparation of the TCRbeta library was carried out with unique molecular identifiers. TCRdb analysed the PCR reads with MiXCR anew, one entry per CDR3 protein. The table shows roughly 500,000 distinct CDR3 sequences, with around 16% occurring only once. The sample here was PBMCs from the stem cell graft donor, taken from the stem cell graft. These receptors originate from a human donor who donated a stem cell graft to a child with acute lymphoblastic leukemia.

The CDR3 loop reads CATSTGVRNQPQHF. The CDR3 DNA reads TGTGCCACCAGCACAGGGGTTCGCAATCAGCCCCAGCATTTT. This chain connects TRBV15 to TRBJ1-5, with D tentatively TRBD1 (6 bases). The CDR3 length is 14 residues. Germline V gene sequence: CDR1 LNHNV, CDR2 YYDKDF (reference sequence). Trimming pared 4 bases from V and 2 bases from J, leaving 9 bases between.

The V call is TRBV7-9, the J call TRBJ1-2; 11 bases agree with TRBD1. This CDR3 is 15 amino acids long. V shed 5 bases and J 4 bases; nucleotides not matched to a gene: 6. Per germline, CDR1 SEHNR and CDR2 FQNEAQ (reference sequence). CDR3 nucleotide sequence: TGTGCCAGCAGCATCGGACAGGGGGCCGGCTATGGCTACACCTTC. It translates to CASSIGQGAGYGYTF.

CDR3 residues: CASLRGDTQYF. The CDR3 DNA is TGTGCCAGCCTCAGGGGGGATACGCAGTATTTT. This chain uses TRBV7-9 with TRBJ2-3; 7 bases line up with TRBD1. With V trimmed by 8 bases and J by 6 bases, 2 bases remained unmatched. Germline assignment: CDR1 SEHNR and CDR2 FQNEAQ (reference sequence). CDR3 length: 11 residues.

The chain employs TRBV20-1 and TRBJ2-7; 9 bases match TRBD1. Germline V gives CDR1 DFQATT, CDR2 SNEGSKA (reference sequence). Losses at the gene ends were 6 bases for V and 3 bases for J; bases not matched to a gene: 12. The CDR3 has 15 residues. The CDR3 region has the DNA TGCAGTGCCGGAACCCCCGGGACAGGGAACTACGAGCAGTACTTC. This sequence encodes CSAGTPGTGNYEQYF.

The J gene is TRBJ2-1, the V gene TRBV9, with no clear D. The CDR3 totals 14 residues. With 3 bases removed from V and 8 bases from J, the gap between germline ends came to 15 bases. The germline V gene encodes CDR1 SGDLS and CDR2 YYNGEE. CDR3 in amino acids: CASSGSYYADEQFF. The DNA of the CDR3 is TGTGCCAGCAGCGGGTCCTACTATGCCGATGAGCAGTTCTTC.

This chain uses TRBV19 with TRBJ1-5; D remains ambiguous. CDR3 size: 16 residues. Germline assignment: CDR1 LNHDA and CDR2 SQIVND (reference sequence). The ends were cut back, 5 bases at V and 0 bases at J, with 14 bases in the middle. The CDR3 DNA is TGTGCCAGTAGTCTTAACAGCTACTATAGCAATCAGCCCCAGCATTTT. Amino acid sequence: CASSLNSYYSNQPQHF.

The DNA of the CDR3 is TGCAGCGTCGATCAAGTGGGGCCCACAGATACGCAGTATTTT. Protein: CSVDQVGPTDTQYF. The rearrangement links TRBV29-1 to TRBJ2-3, with a possible D match to TRBD1 (5 bases). V lost 6 bases, J lost 2 bases, and 15 bases lay in between. The CDR3 runs 14 residues. Per germline, CDR1 SQVTM and CDR2 ANQGSEA.

This clonotype was observed a handful of times. The rearrangement uses TRBV12-3 or TRBV12-4 and TRBJ2-3, with 12 nucleotides matching TRBD2. CDR3 size: 15 residues. Losses at the gene ends were 3 bases for V and 9 bases for J; bases not matched to a gene: 7. CDR3 region: CASSFLAGGPRTQYF. As DNA, the CDR3 is TGTGCCAGCAGTTTCCTAGCGGGAGGGCCGAGGACGCAGTATTTT.

This clonotype was seen a few times. The CDR3 protein is CASSSIGGAVGYTF. CDR3 DNA: TGTGCCAGCAGCTCTATTGGGGGCGCGGTTGGCTACACCTTC. The chain is built from TRBV7-9 and TRBJ1-2; perhaps TRBD1 as D (6 bases). V lost 4 bases to trimming and J lost 7 bases, with 16 bases between them. The CDR3 runs to 14 residues. Germline assignment: CDR1 SEHNR and CDR2 FQNEAQ (reference sequence).

This clonotype has just a few counts. The chain carries TRBV12-3 or TRBV12-4 and TRBJ2-1; the D gene could be TRBD1 or TRBD2 (5 bases each). The CDR3 loop spans 15 amino acids. V was clipped by 2 bases and J by 12 bases, with 20 bases between them. Here the CDR3 reads CASSLIMGDGLAQFF. Written as DNA, the CDR3 is TGTGCCAGCAGTTTAATAATGGGGGACGGCCTTGCGCAGTTCTTC.

This clonotype was observed a few times. The CDR3 reads CASSSRKAGVSNEQFF. In DNA form, the CDR3 reads TGTGCCAGCAGCTCCCGGAAAGCGGGAGTAAGCAATGAGCAGTTCTTC. The genes are TRBV9 and TRBJ2-1; TRBD2 matches 8 bases. This CDR3 comprises 16 residues. CDR1 is SGDLS and CDR2 is YYNGEE in the germline V gene. The V and J ends lost 4 bases and 6 bases, in that order; junction bases with no gene match: 12.

This chain links TRBV20-1 with TRBJ2-3; D is possibly TRBD1 or TRBD2 (5 bases each). Germline V gene data show CDR1 as DFQATT and CDR2 as SNEGSKA (reference sequence). The V end was cut by 0 bases, the J end by 0 bases, with 19 bases between. The CDR3 covers 18 residues. In DNA, the CDR3 is TGCAGTGCTAGAGATGGGGGTTCACTCCAAATTAGCACAGATACGCAGTATTTT. The encoded protein is CSARDGGSLQISTDTQYF.

This clonotype was seen at least ten times. V gene TRBV12-3 or TRBV12-4 combines with J gene TRBJ2-2; TRBD2 aligns across 8 bases. The V and J ends lost 3 bases and 6 bases, in that order; junction bases with no gene match: 6. The CDR3 length is 15 residues. The CDR3 loop reads CASSLAGGLAGELFF. As DNA, the CDR3 is TGTGCCAGCAGTTTGGCGGGAGGATTAGCCGGGGAGCTGTTTTTT.

This clonotype was observed a few times. The chain has TRBV12-3 or TRBV12-4 and TRBJ2-7; D is unclear. CDR3 length: 16 residues. Trimming removed 0 bases at V and 3 bases at J, with 15 bases between. The CDR3 DNA sequence: TGTGCCAGCAGTTTAGCGAGGCTAACGAAGGGCTACGAGCAGTACTTC. Translation: CASSLARLTKGYEQYF.

This clonotype was counted at least ten times. J is TRBJ1-1 and V is TRBV25-1; D unclear. Germline loops: CDR1 MGHDK, CDR2 SYGVNS. The CDR3 extends over 15 amino acids. V was cut by 3 bases and J by 3 bases, with 14 bases left in between. CDR3 DNA: TGTGCCAGCAGTGACAGTGCCGCGCCGGACACTGAAGCTTTCTTT. Protein sequence: CASSDSAAPDTEAFF.

The V gene is TRBV4-2, the J gene TRBJ2-7; D gene ambiguous. Germline V gene sequence: CDR1 LGHNA, CDR2 YNFKEQ. V lost 1 base and J 3 bases, leaving 13 bases between the germline ends. The CDR3 length is 15 residues. The CDR3 loop reads CASSQAATSHYEQYF. Here the CDR3 DNA reads TGTGCCAGCAGCCAAGCAGCGACTTCACACTACGAGCAGTACTTC.

The gene calls are TRBV24-1 and TRBJ2-1; possible D gene TRBD1, 5 bases. The CDR3 is 14 residues long. Germline values: CDR1 KGHDR, CDR2 SFDVKD. V lost 1 base, J lost 10 bases, and 13 bases lay in between. The CDR3: CATSDFRQGAEQFF. In DNA form, the CDR3 reads TGTGCCACCAGTGATTTCCGTCAGGGCGCGGAGCAGTTCTTC.

This chain connects TRBV14 to TRBJ2-7; D might be TRBD2 (6 bases). The V end lost 3 bases, the J end lost 1 base, and 28 bases lay between the germline ends. The germline V gene encodes CDR1 SGHDN and CDR2 FVKESK. CDR3 length equals 20 residues. CDR3 coding DNA: TGTGCCAGCAGCCAGAGAAACAGCCTTCTCCGAGCGGGCCGATCCTACGAGCAGTACTTC. Translated, it gives CASSQRNSLLRAGRSYEQYF.

This clonotype has just a few counts. This chain connects TRBV4-1 to TRBJ2-1; D gene unclear. CDR3 length: 18 residues. The germline V gene has CDR1 MGHRA and CDR2 YSYEKL. Trimming took off 4 bases at V and 1 base at J, with 20 bases between the two ends. CDR3 residues: CASSPTPPPLLSYNEQFF. The CDR3 nucleotides are TGCGCCAGCAGCCCAACTCCCCCCCCACTCTTGTCCTACAATGAGCAGTTCTTC.

This clonotype was counted at least ten times. The chain combines TRBV7-2 with TRBJ2-7; tentatively, D is TRBD2 (5 bases). Trimming pared 5 bases from V and 0 bases from J, leaving 11 bases between. The CDR3 contains 14 residues. Germline-derived CDR1 and CDR2 are SGHTA and FQGNSA. The DNA of the CDR3 is TGTGCCAGCAGCCGAGGACTGGTCTCCTACGAGCAGTACTTC. Translating it yields CASSRGLVSYEQYF. The full variable domain, completed using reference TRBV7-2 and TRBJ2-7, is GAGVSQSPSNKVTEKGKDVELRCDPISGHTALYWYRQSLGQGLEFLIYFQGNSAPDKSGLPSDRFSAERTGGSVSTLTIQRTQQEDSAVYLCASSRGLVSYEQYFGPGTRLTVT.

V and J are TRBV9 and TRBJ1-4; D might be TRBD1 (5 bases). Germline assignment: CDR1 SGDLS and CDR2 YYNGEE. Trimming left V 0 bases short and J 6 bases short, with 15 bases between. CDR3 length equals 16 residues. The CDR3 DNA follows: TGTGCCAGCAGCGTAGCTATCCAGGGAGCTCATGAAAAACTGTTTTTT. This gives the protein CASSVAIQGAHEKLFF.

This clonotype came up many times. CDR3 region: CASTITGGWTEAFF. The CDR3 DNA is TGCGCCAGCACAATAACAGGGGGGTGGACTGAAGCTTTCTTT. This chain uses TRBV5-1 with TRBJ1-1; 8 positions agree with TRBD1. V gave up 6 bases and J gave up 5 bases; unmatched junction bases: 9. CDR3 length: 14 amino acids. Germline CDR1 is SGHRS and CDR2 is YFSETQ.

The table lists this clonotype with a few counts. The chain uses TRBV9 and TRBJ2-1, with D tentatively TRBD2 (5 bases). With 4 bases removed from V and 5 bases from J, the gap between germline ends came to 19 bases. The CDR3 is 16 amino acids. Germline CDR1 reads SGDLS; CDR2 reads YYNGEE. CDR3 bases: TGTGCCAGCAGCTTCGACCGGGTCTACGGGAACAATGAGCAGTTCTTC. It is translated as CASSFDRVYGNNEQFF.

This rearrangement joins TRBV20-1 to TRBJ2-1; D unresolved. Trimming shortened V by 0 bases and J by 4 bases, and 7 bases separated the two germline ends. The CDR3 extends over 13 amino acids. Germline V gene data show CDR1 as DFQATT and CDR2 as SNEGSKA (reference sequence). The CDR3 sequence: CSARDEEYNEQFF. DNA for the CDR3: TGCAGTGCTAGAGACGAGGAGTACAATGAGCAGTTCTTC.

The V call is TRBV6-5, the J call TRBJ2-7, with TRBD2 matching over 10 bases. V gave up 3 bases and J gave up 2 bases; unmatched junction bases: 7. This CDR3 region has 16 residues. Germline V lookup: CDR1 MNHEY, CDR2 SVGAGI. Here the CDR3 DNA reads TGTGCCAGCAGTTATTCCCCCACTAGCGGGGCCTACGAGCAGTACTTC. The encoded protein is CASSYSPTSGAYEQYF.

On this clonotype: Just one base apart from a much larger clone, this may be a read error. The rearrangement joins TRBV5-1 to TRBJ1-1, with a possible D match to TRBD1 (6 bases). The CDR3 has 18 amino acids. V lost 7 bases and J 0 bases, leaving 25 bases between the germline ends. The germline V gene encodes CDR1 SGHRS and CDR2 YFSETQ. In nucleotides, the CDR3 is TGCGCCAGCGGCGTGGATCATACTCGGACAGTTATGAACACTGAAGCTTTCTTT. It specifies CASGVDHTRTVMNTEAFF.